Listed below are T cell receptor beta chains from one sample, sequenced in a study of T cells in severe cutaneous drug reactions. TCRdb called the single-cell sequencing reads again in MiXCR, with one record for every CDR3 protein. In total, the table holds 1 distinct CDR3 sequence. The specimen sequenced was a single TRBV12-expressing cell sorted from a skin blister. These receptor sequences come from a human donor with a severe cutaneous drug reaction. Both conserved end residues are part of each CDR3. Each record gives: V gene, D gene, J gene, CDR3 protein, CDR3 DNA. D genes are given only for firm matches.

TRBV10-3	TRBD2	TRBJ2-7	CAIRQAGGLYEQYF	TGTGCCATCAGACAAGCGGGAGGGCTTTACGAGCAGTACTTC